Shown below are 2 T cell receptor beta chains from a single sample sequenced in a study of blood T cell repertoires in COVID-19. Sequencing was performed with immunoSEQ multiplex PCR; in TCRdb, only in-frame clones are kept and a portion is missing. In the table there are approximately 190,000 clones, around 84% of which are singletons. The specimen was peripheral blood. These receptors came from a human donor in a cohort sampled during active COVID-19.

The chain carries TRBV29-1 and TRBJ1-5; possible D gene TRBD1, 6 bases. CDR1 and CDR2 (germline): SQVTM, ANQGSEA. This CDR3 has 15 amino acids. Trimming took 6 bases from V and 0 from J, leaving 15 bases between them. The CDR3, as DNA: TGCAGCGTAAACAGGGCTTGGGATAGCAATCAGCCCCAGCATTTT. Amino acids: CSVNRAWDSNQPQHF.

This clone showed up just once. The chain links TRBV5-5 to TRBJ2-4; D perhaps matches TRBD1 (6 bases). The CDR3 sequence is 14 residues long. The V and J ends lost 0 bases and 5 bases respectively, with 9 bases between them. Germline V gene data show CDR1 as SGHKS and CDR2 as YYEKEE (reference sequence). The CDR3 DNA reads as TGTGCCAGCAGCTTGGATCAGGGGCAAAACATTCAGTACTTC. Translating gives CASSLDQGQNIQYF.